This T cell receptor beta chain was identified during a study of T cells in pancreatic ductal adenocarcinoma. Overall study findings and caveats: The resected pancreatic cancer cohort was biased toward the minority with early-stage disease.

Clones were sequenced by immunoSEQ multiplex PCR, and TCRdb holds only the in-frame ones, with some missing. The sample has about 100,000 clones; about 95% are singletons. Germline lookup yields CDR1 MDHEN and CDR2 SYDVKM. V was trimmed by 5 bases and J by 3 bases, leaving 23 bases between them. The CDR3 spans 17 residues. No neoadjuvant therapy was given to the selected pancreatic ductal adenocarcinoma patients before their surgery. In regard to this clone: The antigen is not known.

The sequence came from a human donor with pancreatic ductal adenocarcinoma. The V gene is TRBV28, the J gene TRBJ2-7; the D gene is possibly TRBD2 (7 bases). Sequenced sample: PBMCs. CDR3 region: CASSGGGNEGGGYEQYF. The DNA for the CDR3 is TGTGCCAGCAGTGGCGGGGGCAACGAGGGAGGGGGCTACGAGCAGTACTTC.